These T cell receptor beta chains were read from a single sample in a study of blood T cell repertoires in COVID-19. The protocol was immunoSEQ multiplex PCR, while the TCRdb copy is restricted to in-frame clones and leaves out a portion. The data show 150,000 to 200,000 clones, about 85% seen once. The sequenced material came from peripheral blood. The source of these receptors is a woman aged 80 or older in a cohort sampled during active or convalescent COVID-19. Both conserved end residues are part of each CDR3. Each record gives: D gene, V gene, clone size, J gene, CDR3 protein, CDR3 DNA. The D gene is left open where the match is weak. Not all rows give a size; the values are once, few, many and, for expanded clones, a class.

D: -
V: TRBV7-2
size: -
J: TRBJ2-3
CDR3: CASSTPNAGTDTQYF
DNA: TGTGCCAGCAGCACTCCCAATGCCGGCACAGATACGCAGTATTTT

D: TRBD1
V: TRBV5-1
size: -
J: TRBJ1-3
CDR3: CASSPMNLGQGSGNTIYF
DNA: TGCGCCAGCAGCCCGATGAACCTGGGACAGGGGTCTGGAAACACCATATATTTT

D: TRBD1
V: TRBV6-2/TRBV6-3
size: -
J: TRBJ1-2
CDR3: CASSRGTDYALYGYTF
DNA: TGTGCCAGCAGTCGCGGGACAGACTACGCCCTCTATGGCTACACCTTC

D: TRBD2
V: TRBV5-1
size: -
J: TRBJ2-5
CDR3: CASSSHLIAGGSVLETQYF
DNA: TGCGCCAGCAGCTCGCACCTCATAGCGGGAGGGTCGGTGCTAGAGACCCAGTACTTC

D: TRBD2
V: TRBV9
size: -
J: TRBJ2-1
CDR3: CASSFSSGSDNEQFF
DNA: TGTGCCAGCAGCTTTTCTAGCGGGAGCGACAATGAGCAGTTCTTC

D: -
V: TRBV11-3
size: -
J: TRBJ1-1
CDR3: CASSLETGRMNTEAFF
DNA: TGTGCCAGCAGCTTAGAGACAGGAAGGATGAACACTGAAGCTTTCTTT

D: -
V: TRBV29-1
size: -
J: TRBJ2-2
CDR3: CSAALSAGELFF
DNA: TGCAGCGCGGCCCTGTCCGCCGGGGAGCTGTTTTTT

D: TRBD1
V: TRBV9
size: few
J: TRBJ2-7
CDR3: CASSPGQNSYEQYF
DNA: TGTGCCAGCAGCCCGGGACAGAACTCCTACGAGCAGTACTTC

D: TRBD1
V: TRBV5-6
size: once
J: TRBJ1-4
CDR3: CASSLGPPGQGREKLFF
DNA: TGTGCCAGCAGCTTGGGGCCCCCGGGACAGGGGCGAGAAAAACTGTTTTTT

D: TRBD2
V: TRBV3-1/TRBV3-2
size: -
J: TRBJ2-5
CDR3: CASSQETSGFQETQYF
DNA: TGTGCCAGCAGCCAAGAGACTAGCGGATTCCAAGAGACCCAGTACTTC

D: TRBD1
V: TRBV2
size: -
J: TRBJ1-1
CDR3: CASGLQGAGTEAFF
DNA: TGTGCCAGCGGCCTCCAGGGGGCGGGCACTGAAGCTTTCTTT

D: -
V: TRBV20-1
size: -
J: TRBJ1-5
CDR3: CSASRGQFNQPQHF
DNA: TGCAGTGCTAGTCGAGGACAGTTCAATCAGCCCCAGCATTTT

D: TRBD1
V: TRBV3-1/TRBV3-2
size: once
J: TRBJ1-6
CDR3: CASSPGQGARNSPLHF
DNA: TGTGCCAGCAGCCCGGGACAGGGGGCGAGGAATTCACCCCTCCACTTT

D: TRBD1
V: TRBV27
size: -
J: TRBJ1-1
CDR3: CASMRHGQGSTEAFF
DNA: TGTGCCAGCATGCGCCACGGACAGGGTTCCACTGAAGCTTTCTTT

D: TRBD1
V: TRBV11-3
size: -
J: TRBJ2-2
CDR3: CASSLGQGPGELFF
DNA: TGTGCCAGCAGCTTAGGACAGGGCCCCGGGGAGCTGTTTTTT

D: -
V: TRBV7-2
size: -
J: TRBJ1-1
CDR3: CASSSLLVGGNTEAFF
DNA: TGTGCCAGCAGCTCCCTATTGGTCGGCGGAAACACTGAAGCTTTCTTT

D: -
V: TRBV9
size: -
J: TRBJ2-5
CDR3: CASSTLGGRETQYF
DNA: TGTGCCAGCAGCACCTTGGGGGGTCGGGAGACCCAGTACTTC

D: TRBD1
V: TRBV6-2/TRBV6-3
size: few
J: TRBJ2-1
CDR3: CASSYPSGTGGARRYNEQFF
DNA: TGTGCCAGCAGTTACCCATCTGGGACAGGGGGCGCCAGGAGGTACAATGAGCAGTTCTTC

D: TRBD1
V: TRBV27
size: -
J: TRBJ1-6
CDR3: CASSTDRVSPLHF
DNA: TGTGCCAGCAGTACCGACAGGGTATCACCCCTCCACTTT

D: -
V: TRBV9
size: -
J: TRBJ1-2
CDR3: CASSGGPGLSPGYTF
DNA: TGTGCCAGCAGCGGGGGCCCCGGCCTCTCTCCTGGCTACACCTTC

D: TRBD1
V: TRBV19
size: -
J: TRBJ2-2
CDR3: CASSDGTGRTGELFF
DNA: TGTGCCAGTAGTGATGGGACAGGGAGGACCGGGGAGCTGTTTTTT

D: TRBD1
V: TRBV3-1/TRBV3-2
size: -
J: TRBJ1-1
CDR3: CASRLQGRSTEAFF
DNA: TGTGCCAGCAGACTACAGGGGAGGAGCACTGAAGCTTTCTTT